The 15 T cell receptor beta chains presented below share a single source sample, sequenced in a study of T cell repertoires in cytomegalovirus infection. One entry per CDR3 protein, called by TCRdb with MiXCR from the reads. Seen here are some 350,000 distinct CDR3 sequences, about a sixth observed once, and the top ten hold roughly 8.7%. The sample consisted of PBMCs. These receptors were collected from a human donor in good health (CMV status not recorded). Some clones in this sample may be carry-over from other donors' samples.

The V call is TRBV12-3 or TRBV12-4, the J call TRBJ2-7; D is undetermined. V was clipped by 1 base and J by 3 bases, with 4 bases between them. CDR3 size: 12 residues. The CDR3 region is CASSLELYEQYF. The CDR3 DNA reads as TGTGCCAGCAGTTTAGAACTCTACGAGCAGTACTTC.

Ten or more counts support this clonotype. J is TRBJ2-1 and V is TRBV4-3; D not certain. Trimming removed 1 base from V and 2 bases from J, with 15 bases in between. This CDR3 contains 17 residues. CDR1 is LGHNA and CDR2 is YSLEER in the germline V gene. Here the CDR3 reads CASSQGLGRRTYNEQFF. The CDR3 DNA reads as TGCGCCAGCAGCCAAGGATTAGGCCGTCGGACCTACAATGAGCAGTTCTTC.

The table lists this clonotype with many counts. J is TRBJ1-5 and V is TRBV19, with 9 nucleotides matching TRBD1. The V gene end was trimmed by 5 bases and the J gene end by 4 bases; junction bases not matched to a gene: 6. In germline, CDR1 is LNHDA, CDR2 SQIVND (reference sequence). CDR3 size: 15 residues. The CDR3 DNA sequence: TGTGCCAGTAGTTGGACAGGGGCGAGTAATCAGCCCCAGCATTTT. This gives the protein CASSWTGASNQPQHF.

In its sample, this clonotype was seen many times. The rearrangement links TRBV7-9 to TRBJ1-2, with TRBD1 matching 8 bases. Looked up from germline, CDR1 is SEHNR and CDR2 is FQNEAQ (reference sequence). Germline trimming cut 1 base from V and 8 bases from J; bases unmatched to any gene: 12. The CDR3 contains 16 residues. The CDR3 loop is CASSLGGTGAFRGYTF. CDR3 DNA: TGTGCCAGCAGCTTAGGAGGGACAGGCGCGTTTAGGGGCTACACCTTC.

This clonotype was counted a few times. The gene calls are TRBV2 and TRBJ1-6; 9 nucleotides match TRBD1. With V trimmed by 6 bases and J by 3 bases, 6 bases remained unmatched. The CDR3 is made up of 16 amino acids. Germline CDR1 reads SNHLY; CDR2 reads FYNNEI. In nucleotides, the CDR3 is TGTGCCAGCAGAGCCGGGACAGGGCTCTATAATTCACCCCTCCACTTT. Residues: CASRAGTGLYNSPLHF. Looking up the rest from reference TRBV2 and TRBJ1-6 gives the full variable domain: EPEVTQTPSHQVTQMGQEVILRCVPISNHLYFYWYRQILGQKVEFLVSFYNNEISEKSEIFDDQFSVERPDGSNFTLKIRSTKLEDSAMYFCASRAGTGLYNSPLHFGNGTRLTVT.

This clonotype was seen a few times. This chain links TRBV20-1 with TRBJ2-3; D gene unclear. CDR1 and CDR2 (germline): DFQATT, SNEGSKA (reference sequence). The CDR3 totals 15 residues. Trimming took off 1 base at V and 2 bases at J, with 13 bases between the two ends. This chain's CDR3 is CSARGRVEFTDTQYF. DNA of the CDR3: TGCAGTGCTAGAGGGCGTGTAGAGTTCACAGATACGCAGTATTTT.

This rearrangement joins TRBV20-1 to TRBJ2-3; D could derive from TRBD1 or TRBD2 (5 bases each). Per the germline V gene, CDR1 is DFQATT and CDR2 is SNEGSKA (reference sequence). This CDR3 is built from 15 residues. Trimming pared 3 bases from V and 3 bases from J, leaving 16 bases between. The CDR3 sequence: CSARGVALATDTQYF. The DNA for the CDR3 is TGCAGTGCTAGGGGGGTGGCCCTGGCTACAGATACGCAGTATTTT.

The V call is TRBV15, the J call TRBJ2-3, with 7 positions matching TRBD2. CDR1 is LNHNV, CDR2 YYDKDF, per germline (reference sequence). This CDR3 has 18 amino acids. The J segment lost 5 bases and the V segment lost 4 bases, leaving 18 bases of the junction unmatched. Here the CDR3 reads CATSKGGEGTRGLDTQYF. CDR3 DNA: TGTGCCACCAGCAAGGGAGGGGAGGGAACCCGGGGCCTAGATACGCAGTATTTT.

The chain carries TRBV6-1 and TRBJ1-4, with 7 bases lining up with TRBD1. CDR1 is MNHNS, CDR2 SASEGT, per germline. CDR3 length equals 13 residues. Losses at the gene ends were 11 bases for V and 4 bases for J; bases not matched to a gene: 7. Here the CDR3 DNA reads TGTGCCGGTAGACAGGGTGATAATGAAAAACTGTTTTTT. It translates to CAGRQGDNEKLFF.

This clonotype turned up a few times. The genes are TRBV4-3 and TRBJ1-1; D may be TRBD1 (5 bases). Germline assignment: CDR1 LGHNA and CDR2 YSLEER. CDR3 length: 14 amino acids. Trimming stripped 0 bases from V and 6 bases from J, with 11 bases between. CDR3 bases: TGCGCCAGCAGCCAAGATTATGACAGACCTGAAGCTTTCTTT. The encoded protein is CASSQDYDRPEAFF.

The chain recombines TRBV19 with TRBJ1-1; no clear D gene. The germline gives CDR1 LNHDA, CDR2 SQIVND (reference sequence). Trimming took off 3 bases at V and 5 bases at J, with 7 bases between the two ends. This CDR3 region has 12 residues. The CDR3 DNA sequence: TGTGCCAGTAGTATCCCTAAAACTGAAGCTTTCTTT. Amino acid sequence: CASSIPKTEAFF.

J is TRBJ1-1 and V is TRBV12-3 or TRBV12-4; D is unclear. This CDR3 comprises 14 residues. V was pared by 7 bases and J by 2 bases, with 14 bases between. The CDR3 DNA follows: TGTGCCAGCACCCTATCGGCGGGCAACACTGAAGCTTTCTTT. It specifies CASTLSAGNTEAFF.

The chain couples TRBV12-5 to TRBJ2-5; TRBD1 agrees at 7 bases. The CDR3 is 15 amino acids. The V segment lost 5 bases and the J segment 1 base; nucleotides outside the gene matches: 7. Germline V gene sequence: CDR1 LGHNT, CDR2 FRNRAP. CDR3 loop: CASGASGTVQETQYF. DNA for the CDR3: TGTGCTAGTGGTGCCTCCGGGACAGTCCAAGAGACCCAGTACTTC.

A remark on this clonotype: A much bigger clone sits one base away, suggesting this may be a read error. V is TRBV7-8 and J is TRBJ2-7, with TRBD2 matching 7 bases. Germline V gene data show CDR1 as SGHVS and CDR2 as FQNEAQ. CDR3 length equals 14 residues. The CDR3 region has the DNA TGTGCCAGCAGCTTAGTTGCTAGCGGTTACGAGCGGTACTTC. Amino acids: CASSLVASGYERYF.

About this clonotype itself: At one end, the junction sequence differs from germline, possibly due to a read error. The chain recombines TRBV7-2 with TRBJ1-1; D gene unclear. Germline CDR1 SGHTA, CDR2 FQGNSA. This CDR3 is built from 13 residues. The CDR3 region has the DNA TGTGCCAGCAGCTTAGCAGGGTTTCCTGAAGATTTCTTT. This translates into CASSLAGFPEDFF.